This T cell receptor beta chain was sequenced during a study of immune cell composition in non-small cell lung cancer. Overall study results and limits: Shared sequences between tumour-reactive and dominant in vivo clones were not proven. TIL tumour reactivity correlated with maximal tumour-associated clone frequency in adenocarcinoma. Tumour-associated clones >0.5% occurred in approximately 31% of adenocarcinomas, approximately 79% of squamous.

Libraries were prepared by immunoSEQ multiplex PCR; TCRdb keeps only in-frame clonotypes and omits some of them. The top ten clones hold 23% of a sample with 8,900 or so clones, under 70% of them seen once. As regards this clone: The antigen remains unidentified.

Normal lung was sampled as far from the tumour as possible, at least 3 cm. Template was genomic DNA from frozen, unsorted single-cell suspensions. The CDR3 runs to 12 residues. The germline V and J ends were trimmed by 0 bases and 7 bases, with 4 bases remaining between them. CDR1 and CDR2 (germline): SGHAT, FQNNGV. Specimen: non-adjacent lung tissue. J is TRBJ2-1 and V is TRBV11-2; D ambiguous. This receptor was identified in a human donor with non-small cell lung cancer. CDR3 in DNA: TGTGCCAGCAGCTTAGATTTAAATGAGCAGTTCTTC. It codes for CASSLDLNEQFF.